The present T cell receptor (beta chain) was sequenced within a study of T cell responses to AZD1222 COVID-19 vaccine. Study observations and caveats: Two AZD1222 administrations were followed by greater Spike-specific TCR breadth and depth.

Remarks on this clone: Its antigen is as yet unknown.

Only in-frame clones appear in the TCRdb table, and some are missing; sequencing was by immunoSEQ multiplex PCR. The sample lists about 150,000 clones, under 95% occurring once. The CDR3 covers 13 residues. CDR1 is LNHDA, CDR2 SQIVND, per germline (reference sequence). Deletions cut 6 bases from V and 0 bases from J, with 5 bases between. The source is an adult who received the MenACWY meningococcal vaccine as a control. The material was peripheral blood, obtained 28 days after the second dose of the MenACWY control vaccine. The chain recombines TRBV19 with TRBJ1-4; no definite D call. As DNA, the CDR3 is TGTGCCAGTAGACAGTCAACTAATGAAAAACTGTTTTTT. This codes for CASRQSTNEKLFF. Based on the CDR3 plus reference TRBV19 and TRBJ1-4, the full variable domain is DGGITQSPKYLFRKEGQNVTLSCEQNLNHDAMYWYRQDPGQGLRLIYYSQIVNDFQKGDIAEGYSVSREKKESFPLTVTSAQKNPTAFYLCASRQSTNEKLFFGSGTQLSVL.